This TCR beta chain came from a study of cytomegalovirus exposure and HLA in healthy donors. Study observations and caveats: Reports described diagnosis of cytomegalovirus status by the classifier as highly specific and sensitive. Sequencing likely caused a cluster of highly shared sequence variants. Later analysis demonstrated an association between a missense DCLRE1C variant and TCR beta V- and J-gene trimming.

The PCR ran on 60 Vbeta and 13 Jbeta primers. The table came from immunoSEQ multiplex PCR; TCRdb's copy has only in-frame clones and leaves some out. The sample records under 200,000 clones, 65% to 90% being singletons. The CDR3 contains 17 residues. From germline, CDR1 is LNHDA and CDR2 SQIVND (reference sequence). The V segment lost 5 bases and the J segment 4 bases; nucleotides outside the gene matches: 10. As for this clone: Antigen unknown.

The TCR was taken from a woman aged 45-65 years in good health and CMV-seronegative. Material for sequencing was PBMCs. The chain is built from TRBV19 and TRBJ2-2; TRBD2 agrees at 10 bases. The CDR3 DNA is TGTGCCAGTAGTTGGGGAGCGGGAGGGCCCACCACCGGGGAGCTGTTTTTT. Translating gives CASSWGAGGPTTGELFF.